A single sample is the source of the 13 T cell receptor beta chains below, sequenced in a study of T-cell reconstitution after alpha-beta-depleted transplantation in children. It was with unique molecular identifiers that the TCRbeta library was prepared. Each CDR3 protein gets one entry after TCRdb re-called the PCR reads with MiXCR. The table shows 450,000 to 550,000 distinct CDR3 sequences, with more than 9.5% occurring only once. Sequencing used PBMCs, mostly from graft donor cells, obtained 180 days after TCRalphabeta/CD19-depleted stem cell transplant. The receptors were sampled from a female patient aged 2-15 years who had a stem cell transplant for aplastic anemia, so the T cells may come from the graft donor.

The chain is built from TRBV12-3 or TRBV12-4 and TRBJ2-3; possibly TRBD2 for D (6 bases). There are 14 residues in the CDR3. Trimming shortened V by 6 bases and J by 0 bases, and 10 bases separated the two germline ends. The CDR3 sequence: CASREGPSTDTQYF. The CDR3 DNA reads as TGTGCCAGCAGGGAGGGGCCGAGCACAGATACGCAGTATTTT.

The J gene is TRBJ1-1, the V gene TRBV20-1; D uncertain. The germline V and J ends were trimmed by 0 bases and 0 bases, with 11 bases remaining between them. The length of the CDR3 is 15 residues. Germline V gene lookup returns CDR1 DFQATT and CDR2 SNEGSKA (reference sequence). The CDR3 spells CSARELQTLNTEAFF. The CDR3 DNA sequence: TGCAGTGCTAGAGAGTTACAGACCTTGAACACTGAAGCTTTCTTT.

This clonotype was counted a single time. V gene TRBV2 combines with J gene TRBJ1-2; a weak D match, TRBD1 (5 bases). The CDR3 has 15 amino acids. The germline V gene has CDR1 SNHLY and CDR2 FYNNEI. Trimming took off 8 bases at V and 1 base at J, with 17 bases between the two ends. CDR3 bases: TGTGCCAGCTCCTATCCGGGACCGGTTAACTATGGCTACACCTTC. This gives the protein CASSYPGPVNYGYTF. Looking up the rest from reference TRBV2 and TRBJ1-2 gives the full variable domain: EPEVTQTPSHQVTQMGQEVILRCVPISNHLYFYWYRQILGQKVEFLVSFYNNEISEKSEIFDDQFSVERPDGSNFTLKIRSTKLEDSAMYFCASSYPGPVNYGYTFGSGTRLTVV.

This clonotype was observed a few times. The J gene is TRBJ2-2, the V gene TRBV12-3 or TRBV12-4; TRBD1 matches at 8 bases. V shed 6 bases and J 3 bases; nucleotides not matched to a gene: 6. CDR3 length: 15 residues. The CDR3 loop is CASSPGGRDTGELFF. DNA of the CDR3: TGTGCCAGCAGCCCAGGGGGCCGGGACACCGGGGAGCTGTTTTTT.

This chain uses TRBV27 with TRBJ2-3, with a possible D match to TRBD1 (7 bases). V shed 5 bases and J shed 4 bases, with 28 bases lying between them. Germline values: CDR1 MNHEY, CDR2 SMNVEV (reference sequence). This CDR3 spans 19 amino acids. CDR3 amino acids: CASSGTGTAGAAPADTQYF. The CDR3 nucleotides read TGTGCCAGCAGTGGCACCGGGACAGCGGGCGCGGCGCCCGCAGATACGCAGTATTTT.

Details on this clonotype: Because the CDR3 is missing its conserved closing phenylalanine or tryptophan, this is likely a read error. V is TRBV28 and J is TRBJ1-5; a weak D match, TRBD1 (5 bases). The germline CDR1 and CDR2 sequences are MDHEN and SYDVKM. Deletions cut 0 bases from V and 5 bases from J, with 14 bases between. The CDR3 contains 16 residues. The CDR3 reads CASSLWDGRVHQPQHL. CDR3 coding DNA: TGTGCCAGCAGTTTATGGGATGGCAGGGTTCATCAGCCCCAGCATTTG.

The chain has TRBV29-1 and TRBJ2-7; 8 bases fit TRBD2. In germline, CDR1 is SQVTM, CDR2 ANQGSEA. This CDR3 is built from 14 residues. V lost 4 bases to trimming and J lost 0 bases; unmatched junction nucleotides: 5. The CDR3 loop reads CSVVGAGVSYEQYF. The CDR3 DNA reads TGCAGCGTTGTCGGAGCGGGAGTCTCCTACGAGCAGTACTTC.

This sequence joins TRBV28 and TRBJ2-3, with TRBD2 matching 9 bases. J gave up 4 bases and V 0 bases, and 17 bases lay outside the gene matches. Germline V CDR1 and CDR2: MDHEN, SYDVKM. The CDR3 is made up of 20 amino acids. CDR3 residues: CASSLCPLRGPGLASDTQYF. The CDR3 DNA reads TGTGCCAGCAGTTTATGCCCCCTCCGGGGGCCGGGACTAGCATCAGATACGCAGTATTTT.

Concerning this clonotype: One junction end disagrees with the germline gene, perhaps due to a read error. V and J are TRBV6-5 and TRBJ2-1; D is uncertain. This CDR3 contains 17 residues. Germline V lookup: CDR1 MNHEY, CDR2 SVGAGI. The CDR3 DNA sequence: TGTGCCAGCAGTTACTCCCCCTACAATCTCCCGTACAGTGAGCAGTTCTTC. Encoded protein: CASSYSPYNLPYSEQFF.

The rearrangement uses TRBV7-3 and TRBJ2-1; 8 positions match TRBD2. Germline trimming cut 5 bases from V and 4 bases from J; bases unmatched to any gene: 7. The CDR3 runs 15 residues. The germline V gene encodes CDR1 SGHTA and CDR2 FQGTGA. The CDR3 sequence: CASSPLGGRYNEQFF. CDR3 nucleotide sequence: TGTGCCAGCAGCCCACTTGGCGGGAGGTACAATGAGCAGTTCTTC.

This clonotype occurred a few times. DNA for the CDR3: TGTGCCAGCAGTGAGATCCTCGACAGGGAACTATACAATGAGCAGTTCTTC. It encodes CASSEILDRELYNEQFF. V gene TRBV2 combines with J gene TRBJ2-1, with 7 bases matching TRBD1. Germline V gives CDR1 SNHLY, CDR2 FYNNEI. V shed 3 bases, J shed 4 bases, and the junction held 12 bases outside the gene matches. There are 17 residues in the CDR3.

There are a few counts of this clonotype. The V call is TRBV7-9, the J call TRBJ1-2; TRBD1 matches at 10 bases. The CDR3 has 15 amino acids. Trimming took 1 base from V and 4 from J; bases not matched to a gene: 3. Germline V gene sequence: CDR1 SEHNR, CDR2 FQNEAQ (reference sequence). CDR3 sequence reads: CASSLGWDRGYGYTF. As DNA, the CDR3 is TGTGCCAGCAGCTTAGGCTGGGACAGGGGCTATGGCTACACCTTC.

Of note for this clonotype: The junction departs from the called germline gene at one end, perhaps through a read error. This chain joins TRBV12-3 or TRBV12-4 and TRBJ1-2; 8 positions agree with TRBD1. CDR3 length: 15 amino acids. CDR3 DNA: TGTGCCAGCAGTCCTCTCGGCAGGGGGCGCGATGGCGACACCTTC. This sequence encodes CASSPLGRGRDGDTF.